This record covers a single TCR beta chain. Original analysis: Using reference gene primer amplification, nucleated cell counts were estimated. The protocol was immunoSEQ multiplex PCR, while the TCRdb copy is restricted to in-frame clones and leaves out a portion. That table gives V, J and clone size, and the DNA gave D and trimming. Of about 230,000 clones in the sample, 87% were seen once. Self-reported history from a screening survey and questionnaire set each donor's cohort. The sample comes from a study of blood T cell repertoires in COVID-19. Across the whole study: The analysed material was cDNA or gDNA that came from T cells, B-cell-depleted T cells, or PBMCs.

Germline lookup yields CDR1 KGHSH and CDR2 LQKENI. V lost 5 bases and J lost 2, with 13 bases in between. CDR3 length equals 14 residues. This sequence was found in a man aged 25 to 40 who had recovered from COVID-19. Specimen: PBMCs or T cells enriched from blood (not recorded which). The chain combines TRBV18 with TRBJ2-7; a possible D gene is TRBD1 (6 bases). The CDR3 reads CASSDQGTTYEQYF. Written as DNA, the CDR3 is TGTGCCAGCTCAGATCAGGGGACGACCTACGAGCAGTACTTC.